Listed below are T cell receptor beta chains from one sample, sequenced in a study of control samples from healthy donors and cancer patients. Some clones are missing from TCRdb's copy, which holds only in-frame ones; the method was immunoSEQ multiplex PCR. The table lists about 120,000 clones, about 87% of them singletons. The sequenced sample consisted of blood. The source of these receptors is a man aged 25 to 40 in good health. CDR3s include the opening cysteine and the closing phenylalanine or tryptophan. D genes are given only for firm matches. The size of a clone is reported for some rows only, either as once, few or many, or as a class for expanded clones.

cdr3_length: 13; clone_size: -; d_call: -; v_call: TRBV7-2; j_call: TRBJ1-4; cdr3_nt: TGTGCCAGCAGCTTCCCGGACGGGAAAAAACTGTTTTTT; cdr3_aa: CASSFPDGKKLFF
cdr3_length: 16; clone_size: -; d_call: -; v_call: TRBV7-2; j_call: TRBJ1-1; cdr3_nt: TGTGCCAGCAGCTTGTATCCGACAGGATCCGGGACTGAAGCTTTCTTT; cdr3_aa: CASSLYPTGSGTEAFF
cdr3_length: 15; clone_size: -; d_call: -; v_call: TRBV16; j_call: TRBJ1-1; cdr3_nt: TGTGCCAGCAGCCCGTCCGCGTCTACAAACACTGAAGCTTTCTTT; cdr3_aa: CASSPSASTNTEAFF
cdr3_length: 15; clone_size: -; d_call: TRBD1; v_call: TRBV10-1; j_call: TRBJ2-2; cdr3_nt: TGCGCCAGCAGGCCGGGACAGGGGCGGACCGGGGAGCTGTTTTTT; cdr3_aa: CASRPGQGRTGELFF
cdr3_length: 14; clone_size: -; d_call: -; v_call: TRBV28; j_call: TRBJ1-5; cdr3_nt: TGTGCCAGCAACACTGAGGGGGGATTTCAGCCCCAGCATTTT; cdr3_aa: CASNTEGGFQPQHF
cdr3_length: 16; clone_size: -; d_call: TRBD1; v_call: TRBV4-1; j_call: TRBJ1-5; cdr3_nt: TGCGCCAGCAGCCCCCGGGACAGGGCCAGCAATCAGCCCCAGCATTTT; cdr3_aa: CASSPRDRASNQPQHF
cdr3_length: 13; clone_size: -; d_call: -; v_call: TRBV5-1; j_call: TRBJ1-3; cdr3_nt: TGCGCCAGCAGCTTGGAGGTTGGCTTCCCAGGATATTTT; cdr3_aa: CASSLEVGFPGYF
cdr3_length: 12; clone_size: -; d_call: -; v_call: TRBV2; j_call: TRBJ2-1; cdr3_nt: TGTGCCAGCAGTGGGGACGGGACAGAGCAGTTCTTC; cdr3_aa: CASSGDGTEQFF
cdr3_length: 13; clone_size: -; d_call: -; v_call: TRBV13; j_call: TRBJ1-1; cdr3_nt: TGTGCCAGCAGCTTACAACGCGGTCCTGAAGCTTTCTTT; cdr3_aa: CASSLQRGPEAFF
cdr3_length: 13; clone_size: -; d_call: -; v_call: TRBV29-1; j_call: TRBJ1-2; cdr3_nt: TGCAGCGGAAAAGGGGGGACCCCGGATGGCTACACCTTC; cdr3_aa: CSGKGGTPDGYTF
cdr3_length: 11; clone_size: -; d_call: -; v_call: TRBV12-3/TRBV12-4; j_call: TRBJ1-1; cdr3_nt: TGTGCCAGCAGTTTTTCTTCTGAAGCTTTCTTT; cdr3_aa: CASSFSSEAFF
cdr3_length: 13; clone_size: -; d_call: TRBD1; v_call: TRBV6-5; j_call: TRBJ1-1; cdr3_nt: TGTGCCAGCATCTTAGGGGACAGGAAGCCAGCTTTCTTT; cdr3_aa: CASILGDRKPAFF
cdr3_length: 14; clone_size: -; d_call: TRBD1; v_call: TRBV7-9; j_call: TRBJ1-2; cdr3_nt: TGTGCCAGCAGCTCACTGACAGGGAATTATGGCTACACCTTC; cdr3_aa: CASSSLTGNYGYTF
cdr3_length: 16; clone_size: few; d_call: TRBD1; v_call: TRBV12-5; j_call: TRBJ2-7; cdr3_nt: TGTGCTAGTGGTTTGGTACTGAACAGGGGGCTGACCGAGCAGTACTTC; cdr3_aa: CASGLVLNRGLTEQYF
cdr3_length: 16; clone_size: -; d_call: -; v_call: TRBV4-1; j_call: TRBJ1-3; cdr3_nt: TGCGCCAGCAGCCAATCCCCCGGGACATCTGGAAACACCATATATTTT; cdr3_aa: CASSQSPGTSGNTIYF
cdr3_length: 15; clone_size: -; d_call: -; v_call: TRBV18; j_call: TRBJ2-5; cdr3_nt: TGTGCCAGCTCACCACCGTCCCTCCTGGGAGAGACCCAGTACTTC; cdr3_aa: CASSPPSLLGETQYF
cdr3_length: 14; clone_size: -; d_call: -; v_call: TRBV3-1/TRBV3-2; j_call: TRBJ1-1; cdr3_nt: TGTGCCAGCAGCCAAGTAAGAAGGGCTGGTGAAGCTTTCTTT; cdr3_aa: CASSQVRRAGEAFF
cdr3_length: 15; clone_size: -; d_call: -; v_call: TRBV28; j_call: TRBJ1-2; cdr3_nt: TGTGCCAGCAGTTTAGGACGATGGGACGGGACCGGCTACACCTTC; cdr3_aa: CASSLGRWDGTGYTF
cdr3_length: 13; clone_size: -; d_call: -; v_call: TRBV28; j_call: TRBJ1-2; cdr3_nt: TGTGCCAGCAAGCCAGGGGCAGACTATGGCTACACCTTC; cdr3_aa: CASKPGADYGYTF
cdr3_length: 13; clone_size: -; d_call: -; v_call: TRBV12-3/TRBV12-4; j_call: TRBJ1-1; cdr3_nt: TGTGCCAGCAGTTTACGGCAGGGGAGTGAAGCTTTCTTT; cdr3_aa: CASSLRQGSEAFF
cdr3_length: 17; clone_size: few; d_call: -; v_call: TRBV5-1; j_call: TRBJ2-2; cdr3_nt: TGCGCCAGCAGCTTGGGAGTGGATAGGATCAAGACCGGGGAGCTGTTTTTT; cdr3_aa: CASSLGVDRIKTGELFF
cdr3_length: 16; clone_size: -; d_call: TRBD2; v_call: TRBV5-4; j_call: TRBJ2-3; cdr3_nt: TGTGCCAGCAGCTATACGGGACTAGTAAAGTCAGATACGCAGTATTTT; cdr3_aa: CASSYTGLVKSDTQYF
cdr3_length: 13; clone_size: once; d_call: -; v_call: TRBV13; j_call: TRBJ1-1; cdr3_nt: TGTGCCAGCAGCTTGGAGGGTATCACTGAAGCTTTCTTT; cdr3_aa: CASSLEGITEAFF
cdr3_length: 13; clone_size: -; d_call: -; v_call: TRBV15; j_call: TRBJ2-5; cdr3_nt: TGTGCCACCAGCACCCTAATCCAAGAGACCCAGTACTTC; cdr3_aa: CATSTLIQETQYF
cdr3_length: 15; clone_size: -; d_call: TRBD1; v_call: TRBV2; j_call: TRBJ1-5; cdr3_nt: TGTGCCAGCAGTGGACAGGGTCGGAGCAATCAGCCCCAGCATTTT; cdr3_aa: CASSGQGRSNQPQHF
cdr3_length: 20; clone_size: -; d_call: -; v_call: TRBV2; j_call: TRBJ1-6; cdr3_nt: TGTGCCAGCAGTGAACCTAACGGGACCTCTGAGAGATTCCAGAATTCACCCCTCCACTTT; cdr3_aa: CASSEPNGTSERFQNSPLHF
cdr3_length: 15; clone_size: -; d_call: -; v_call: TRBV5-1; j_call: TRBJ2-2; cdr3_nt: TGCGCCAGCAGCTCGAATGGACAGATGAGTCAACCGCTGTTTTTT; cdr3_aa: CASSSNGQMSQPLFF
cdr3_length: 12; clone_size: -; d_call: TRBD1; v_call: TRBV29-1; j_call: TRBJ2-7; cdr3_nt: TGCAGCGCTGACAAGGGGGCGCGAGAGCAGTACTTC; cdr3_aa: CSADKGAREQYF
cdr3_length: 15; clone_size: -; d_call: TRBD1; v_call: TRBV20-1; j_call: TRBJ1-4; cdr3_nt: TGCAGTGCTAGTGACGCGGGGACAGGGTTTGGAAAACTGTTTTTT; cdr3_aa: CSASDAGTGFGKLFF
cdr3_length: 13; clone_size: -; d_call: -; v_call: TRBV6-5; j_call: TRBJ2-7; cdr3_nt: TGTGCCAGCAGTTACTCGGGGACGTTTGAGCAGTACTTC; cdr3_aa: CASSYSGTFEQYF
cdr3_length: 16; clone_size: -; d_call: -; v_call: TRBV19; j_call: TRBJ2-1; cdr3_nt: TGTGCCAGTAGTATAGGTCGGGGGAGCTCCTACAATGAGCAGCTCTTC; cdr3_aa: CASSIGRGSSYNEQLF
cdr3_length: 15; clone_size: few; d_call: TRBD2; v_call: TRBV5-6; j_call: TRBJ2-3; cdr3_nt: TGTGCCAGCAGCCCCTGGAGCGGGGGGACAGATACGCAGTATTTT; cdr3_aa: CASSPWSGGTDTQYF
cdr3_length: 14; clone_size: -; d_call: -; v_call: TRBV5-1; j_call: TRBJ2-3; cdr3_nt: TGCGCCAGCAGCTTGGACAAGAGCACAGATACGCAGTATTTT; cdr3_aa: CASSLDKSTDTQYF
cdr3_length: 12; clone_size: -; d_call: -; v_call: TRBV6-1; j_call: TRBJ2-7; cdr3_nt: TGTGCCAGCAGTGAAGCGGGATACGAGCAGTACTTC; cdr3_aa: CASSEAGYEQYF
cdr3_length: 15; clone_size: -; d_call: TRBD1; v_call: TRBV6-5; j_call: TRBJ1-2; cdr3_nt: TGTGCCAGCAGTTACACAGGGGGCCTACCCTATGGCTACACCTTC; cdr3_aa: CASSYTGGLPYGYTF
cdr3_length: 12; clone_size: once; d_call: TRBD1; v_call: TRBV9; j_call: TRBJ1-2; cdr3_nt: TGTGCCAGCAGCGCCCTTAACAGGGGTCACACCTTC; cdr3_aa: CASSALNRGHTF
cdr3_length: 13; clone_size: -; d_call: -; v_call: TRBV5-1; j_call: TRBJ1-1; cdr3_nt: TGCGCCAGCAGCTGGGGACAAGGAACTGAAGCTTTCTTT; cdr3_aa: CASSWGQGTEAFF
cdr3_length: 14; clone_size: -; d_call: -; v_call: TRBV6-4; j_call: TRBJ1-1; cdr3_nt: TGTGCCAGCAGAGACGACAGTCTGAACACTGAAGCTTTCTTT; cdr3_aa: CASRDDSLNTEAFF
cdr3_length: 14; clone_size: -; d_call: TRBD2; v_call: TRBV2; j_call: TRBJ2-3; cdr3_nt: TGTGCCAGTAGGACTAGCGGGAGCACAGATACGCAGTATTTT; cdr3_aa: CASRTSGSTDTQYF
cdr3_length: 14; clone_size: -; d_call: -; v_call: TRBV5-8; j_call: TRBJ2-2; cdr3_nt: TGTGCCAGCCTCCCGAGGGGTATGGCCGGGGAGCTGTTTTTT; cdr3_aa: CASLPRGMAGELFF
cdr3_length: 15; clone_size: few; d_call: TRBD2; v_call: TRBV7-2; j_call: TRBJ2-7; cdr3_nt: TGTGCCAGCAGCCCCGGGAGGTCGGTGACCTACGAGCAGTACTTC; cdr3_aa: CASSPGRSVTYEQYF
cdr3_length: 13; clone_size: -; d_call: -; v_call: TRBV6-1; j_call: TRBJ1-2; cdr3_nt: TGTGCCAGCAGTGAACAGGGTAGAGGCGGCTACACCTTC; cdr3_aa: CASSEQGRGGYTF
cdr3_length: 16; clone_size: -; d_call: -; v_call: TRBV11-2; j_call: TRBJ2-2; cdr3_nt: TGTGCCAGCAGCTTCTACAGAAGAATGAACACCGGGGAGCTGTTTTTT; cdr3_aa: CASSFYRRMNTGELFF
cdr3_length: 13; clone_size: -; d_call: -; v_call: TRBV24-1; j_call: TRBJ1-2; cdr3_nt: TGTGCCACCAGTGTTGCAGGGGATAATGGCTACACCTTC; cdr3_aa: CATSVAGDNGYTF